The 17 T cell receptor beta chains listed next were all sequenced from one sample in a study of blood T cells in healthy people across ages (dated by TCRdb to 2014 to 2015). Library method: 5' RACE. These reads were obtained on an Illumina HiSeq 2500. A second 7 to 11 cycle PCR used a sample-barcoded 5' primer and a J-beta primer mix. TCRdb ran its own pipeline on the public reads, namely fastp trimming at Q25 and MiXCR clone calling, and kept in-frame beta chains. All rows with the same CDR3 protein become a single entry with the most common DNA and genes. In all, the sample holds 600,000 or so distinct CDR3 sequences, and roughly 31% of those were seen once. The ten largest make up about a sixth of the sample. The sequenced material came from blood. The receptors come from a woman aged 80 or older in good health.

In its sample, this clonotype was seen many times. This rearrangement joins TRBV7-2 to TRBJ2-1, with 9 bases fitting TRBD2. Germline CDR1 reads SGHTA; CDR2 reads FQGNSA. This CDR3 has 17 amino acids. V shed 2 bases, J shed 2 bases, and the junction held 7 bases outside the gene matches. CDR3 DNA sequence: TGTGCCAGCAGCTTATCTTGGTCTAGCGGGGCCTACAATGAGCAGTTCTTC. Protein: CASSLSWSSGAYNEQFF.

This clonotype was seen repeatedly, ten times or more. The chain combines TRBV5-1 with TRBJ2-7; no definite D call. Trimming shortened V by 4 bases and J by 2 bases, and 16 bases separated the two germline ends. The CDR3 is made up of 15 amino acids. The germline V gene has CDR1 SGHRS and CDR2 YFSETQ. CDR3 DNA sequence: TGCGCCAGCAGCCCGGAAACCGGACGAGCCTACGAGCAGTACTTC. Translation gives CASSPETGRAYEQYF.

Note on this clonotype: A much more abundant neighbour one base away suggests this may be a read error. V is TRBV5-1 and J is TRBJ1-1; TRBD1 is a possible D gene (5 bases). Germline-derived CDR1 and CDR2 are SGHRS and YFSETQ. CDR3 length equals 15 residues. V lost 1 base and J lost 3, with 13 bases in between. Here the CDR3 DNA reads TGCGCCAGCAGCTTGCGAACAGGCGAGGACACTGAAGCTTTCTTT. Protein: CASSLRTGEDTEAFF. Filled out from reference TRBV5-1 and TRBJ1-1, the complete variable domain reads KAGVTQTPRYLIKTRGQQVTLSCSPISGHRSVSWYQQTPGQGLQFLFEYFSETQRNKGNFPGRFSGRQFSNSRSEMNVSTLELGDSALYLCASSLRTGEDTEAFFGQGTRLTVV.

Notes on this clonotype: A much larger clone lies one base from this, so it may be a read error. This chain joins TRBV3-1 and TRBJ1-1, with D uncertain. Germline V lookup: CDR1 LGHDT, CDR2 YNNKEL (reference sequence). The CDR3 totals 13 residues. The CDR3 reads CTSSPKGNTEAFF. DNA for the CDR3: TGTACCAGCAGCCCCAAAGGGAACACTGAAGCTTTCTTT.

Note on this clonotype: One end of the junction fails to match germline, which may point to a read error. The V and J genes are TRBV2 and TRBJ2-2, with D maybe TRBD2 (5 bases). Per the germline V gene, CDR1 is SNHLY and CDR2 is FYNNEI. CDR3 size: 15 residues. The CDR3 sequence is CASSEALLAPGERFF. The CDR3 region has the DNA TGTGCCAGCAGTGAAGCGCTTCTAGCACCCGGGGAGCGGTTTTTT.

At least ten counts were recorded for this clonotype. V is TRBV6-5 and J is TRBJ2-7; D is undetermined. Germline assignment: CDR1 MNHEY and CDR2 SVGAGI. Trimming removed 4 bases at V and 3 bases at J, with 4 bases between. The CDR3 length is 11 residues. The CDR3 region has the DNA TGTGCCAGCAGTTCCGTCTACGAGCAGTACTTC. It translates to CASSSVYEQYF.

There are many counts of this clonotype. V and J are TRBV5-4 and TRBJ2-7, with D perhaps matching TRBD1 (6 bases). V was clipped by 4 bases and J by 0 bases, with 11 bases between them. Per the germline V gene, CDR1 is SGHNT and CDR2 is YYREEE (reference sequence). CDR3 length: 14 amino acids. The CDR3 nucleotides read TGTGCCAGCAGCAAGGGGGAGAGCTCCTACGAGCAGTACTTC. This codes for CASSKGESSYEQYF.

This clonotype was detected only a few times. DNA of the CDR3: TGTGCCAGCAGTCCAGGAGGGGGGGGGCCGCGGAATGAGCAGTACTTC. It yields the protein CASSPGGGGPRNEQYF. This chain uses TRBV5-6 with TRBJ2-7, with a possible D match to TRBD2 (7 bases). This CDR3 comprises 16 residues. Germline CDR1 is SGHDT and CDR2 is YYEEEE. V was pared by 5 bases and J by 7 bases, with 25 bases between.

A word on this clonotype: It is unclear where the CDR3 begins or ends on the DNA, so no DNA is shown, and the CDR3 is as TCRdb lists it. This chain links TRBV9 with TRBJ2-2; TRBD1 reflects the table's D call only, with no check against the DNA. Both ends counted, the CDR3 spans 15 residues. Looked up from germline, CDR1 is SGDLS and CDR2 is YYNGEE. The CDR3 here is CASSVGQGATGERFF.

In this sample, this clonotype turned up many times. This rearrangement joins TRBV30 to TRBJ1-2; no clear D gene. Germline V lookup: CDR1 GTSNPN, CDR2 SVGIG (reference sequence). V was cut by 1 base and J by 4 bases, with 4 bases left in between. CDR3 length: 11 residues. The CDR3 DNA is TGTGCCTGGAGTGCCAGCTATGGCTACACCTTC. It translates to CAWSASYGYTF.

This clonotype appeared a few times. V and J are TRBV24-1 and TRBJ2-7, with 7 bases matching TRBD1. The germline V gene has CDR1 KGHDR and CDR2 SFDVKD. There are 15 residues in the CDR3. With 4 bases clipped from V and 7 bases from J, the junction kept 12 bases outside the gene matches. CDR3 in amino acids: CATSEGGRPKYEQYF. The CDR3 nucleotides are TGTGCCACCAGTGAAGGGGGCCGGCCGAAGTATGAGCAGTACTTC.

A few counts support this clonotype. A much bigger clone sits one base away, suggesting this may be a read error. This sequence joins TRBV27 and TRBJ1-2; no clear D gene. Trimming removed 4 bases at V and 8 bases at J, with 20 bases between. The CDR3 sequence is 15 residues long. Germline V lookup: CDR1 MNHEY, CDR2 SMNVEV (reference sequence). CDR3 in amino acids: CASSSVKGGRGGYTF. The CDR3 coding sequence is TGTGCCAGCAGTTCCGTGAAGGGCGGCCGCGGAGGCTACACCTTC.

Concerning this clonotype: Mismatch with germline at one junction end may stem from a read error. The chain links TRBV28 to TRBJ2-3, with 8 bases fitting TRBD1. The CDR3 is 15 residues long. The germline V gene encodes CDR1 MDHEN and CDR2 SYDVKM. The CDR3 loop reads CAGSFQGAGTDTQYF. Here the CDR3 DNA reads TGTGCCGGCAGTTTCCAGGGGGCCGGCACAGATACGCAGTATTTT.

Ten or more counts support this clonotype. The chain employs TRBV10-3 and TRBJ2-7; a possible D gene is TRBD2 (5 bases). V lost 2 bases and J 6 bases, leaving 8 bases between the germline ends. This CDR3 has 12 amino acids. Germline V gene data show CDR1 as ENHRY and CDR2 as SYGVKD. CDR3 coding DNA: TGTGCCATCAGTGAGATGAGGGCCGAGCAGTACTTC. It specifies CAISEMRAEQYF.

This clonotype was detected a few times. The chain carries TRBV13 and TRBJ2-7, with a possible D match to TRBD1 (7 bases). CDR1 and CDR2 from the germline V gene are PRHDT and FYEKMQ (reference sequence). V was pared by 7 bases and J by 2 bases, with 9 bases between. The CDR3 totals 12 residues. CDR3 in DNA: TGTGCCAGCACCAGGGGGGCCTACGAGCAGTACTTC. Translating it yields CASTRGAYEQYF.

This clonotype was observed at least ten times. The chain links TRBV20-1 to TRBJ2-3; D remains unclear. V lost 1 base, J lost 6 bases, and 5 bases lay in between. The CDR3 extends over 11 amino acids. CDR1 and CDR2 (germline): DFQATT, SNEGSKA (reference sequence). The CDR3 loop is CSARGYDTQYF. CDR3 coding DNA: TGCAGTGCTAGAGGGTACGATACGCAGTATTTT.

This clonotype was seen at least ten times. The chain combines TRBV2 with TRBJ1-5; TRBD1 matches at 10 bases. This CDR3 spans 15 amino acids. V lost 10 bases to trimming and J lost 4 bases; unmatched junction nucleotides: 10. CDR1 and CDR2 (germline): SNHLY, FYNNEI. CDR3: CATSMTGGANQPQHF. The CDR3 DNA follows: TGTGCCACCTCGATGACAGGGGGCGCGAATCAGCCCCAGCATTTT.